The 28 T cell receptor beta chains below all came from one sample that was sequenced in a study of blood T cell repertoires in COVID-19. The assay was immunoSEQ multiplex PCR, and TCRdb's table has in-frame clones only and misses some. The sample consists of tens of thousands of clones, about 90% of them appearing once. The sequencing sample was made of peripheral blood. Source of these receptors: a man aged 60 to 69 with acute or convalescent COVID-19.

This chain joins TRBV2 and TRBJ2-1; 8 nucleotides agree with TRBD2. V gave up 10 bases and J gave up 7 bases; unmatched junction bases: 3. The CDR3 loop spans 11 amino acids. CDR1 and CDR2 (germline): SNHLY, FYNNEI. Here the CDR3 reads CATRLANEQFF. CDR3 coding DNA: TGTGCCACCAGACTAGCGAATGAGCAGTTCTTC.

In regard to this clone: The identical CDR3 is also encoded by other nucleotide sequences in the sample. The genes are TRBV5-1 and TRBJ2-6; tentative D call: TRBD2 (5 bases). V lost 4 bases to trimming and J lost 0 bases, with 8 bases between them. The CDR3 loop spans 15 amino acids. From germline, CDR1 is SGHRS and CDR2 YFSETQ. The DNA for the CDR3 is TGCGCCAGCAGCCCAACTAGCTCTGGGGCCAACGTCCTGACTTTC. This gives the protein CASSPTSSGANVLTF.

The chain has TRBV10-2 and TRBJ1-4; no clear D. Trimming cost V 7 bases and J 6 bases, with 15 bases left between them. The CDR3 consists of 14 residues. Per the germline V gene, CDR1 is WSHSY and CDR2 is SAAADI. The CDR3 nucleotides are TGCGCCAGCACTGACCACACGAGGGATGAAAAACTGTTTTTT. It codes for CASTDHTRDEKLFF.

The rearrangement joins TRBV7-2 to TRBJ2-7, with 11 bases fitting TRBD2. The CDR3 has 18 residues. V gave up 2 bases and J gave up 6 bases; unmatched junction bases: 15. Germline CDR1 is SGHTA and CDR2 is FQGNSA. CDR3 sequence: CASSLRLLAGGSAIEQYF. The CDR3 DNA is TGTGCCAGCAGCTTAAGGCTGCTAGCGGGGGGTTCGGCGATCGAGCAGTACTTC.

The chain recombines TRBV10-3 with TRBJ2-3; 12 nucleotides match TRBD2. The CDR3 has 16 amino acids. The germline V gene has CDR1 ENHRY and CDR2 SYGVKD. The trim removed 0 bases at V and 6 bases at J, leaving 4 bases unmatched. The CDR3 is CAISESWTSGADTQYF. CDR3 bases: TGTGCCATCAGTGAGTCTTGGACTAGCGGGGCGGATACGCAGTATTTT.

Concerning this clone: Within the sample, other DNA sequences also encode this same CDR3. The chain couples TRBV12-3 or TRBV12-4 to TRBJ1-1, with D unclear. Trimming pared 8 bases from V and 0 bases from J, leaving 4 bases between. The CDR3 spans 11 residues. The CDR3 spells CASGLNTEAFF. For the CDR3, the DNA is TGTGCCAGCGGCTTGAACACTGAAGCTTTCTTT.

The genes are TRBV10-3 and TRBJ2-6; a weak D match, TRBD2 (5 bases). Germline V CDR1 and CDR2: ENHRY, SYGVKD. Trimming cost V 2 bases and J 0 bases, with 11 bases left between them. The CDR3 sequence is 17 residues long. The CDR3: CAISEGGTGSGANVLTF. CDR3 bases: TGTGCCATCAGTGAGGGAGGAACTGGCTCTGGGGCCAACGTCCTGACTTTC.

The DNA of the CDR3 is TGTGCCAGCAGTTTAAAGGGGTGGGACTACGAGCAGTACTTC. Residues: CASSLKGWDYEQYF. The V and J genes are TRBV6-2 or TRBV6-3 and TRBJ2-7; the D gene is possibly TRBD1 (5 bases). Germline-derived CDR1 and CDR2 are MNHEY and SVGEGT. The CDR3 has 14 amino acids. Between the trimmed V and J ends, which lost 4 bases and 3 bases, there was a span of 13 bases.

The chain is built from TRBV4-1 and TRBJ2-1, with 8 nucleotides matching TRBD1. Germline values: CDR1 MGHRA, CDR2 YSYEKL. The J segment lost 9 bases and the V segment lost 2 bases, leaving 6 bases of the junction unmatched. CDR3 size: 14 residues. CDR3 sequence: CASSQRTGPAEQFF. The CDR3 nucleotides are TGCGCCAGCAGCCAAAGGACAGGGCCCGCTGAGCAGTTCTTC.

J is TRBJ1-4 and V is TRBV6-5, with TRBD1 identical over 7 bases. This CDR3 is built from 13 residues. From germline, CDR1 is MNHEY and CDR2 SVGAGI. Trimming took 6 bases from V and 10 from J; bases not matched to a gene: 8. CDR3 nucleotides: TGTGCCAGCAGCCCCGAGACAGGGCGAAAACTGTTTTTT. Translation: CASSPETGRKLFF.

The chain uses TRBV9 and TRBJ2-3; TRBD2 agrees at 14 bases. This CDR3 is built from 17 residues. Germline V gene lookup returns CDR1 SGDLS and CDR2 YYNGEE. The J segment lost 3 bases and the V segment lost 4 bases, leaving 7 bases of the junction unmatched. The CDR3 region is CASSHGRLAGGTDTQYF. As DNA, the CDR3 is TGTGCCAGCAGCCATGGCCGACTAGCGGGGGGGACAGATACGCAGTATTTT.

In this sample, this clone turned up once. The chain uses TRBV30 and TRBJ1-2, with no clear D. The CDR3 covers 13 residues. Germline CDR1 and CDR2: GTSNPN and SVGIG (reference sequence). The V and J ends lost 0 bases and 7 bases respectively, with 12 bases between them. The CDR3 region is CAWSVYSTSGYTF. The CDR3 DNA is TGTGCCTGGAGTGTATACAGTACGTCTGGCTACACCTTC.

In its sample, this clone was seen a few times. The rearrangement uses TRBV18 and TRBJ2-2; the D is unclear. Trimming took off 2 bases at V and 1 base at J, with 20 bases between the two ends. From germline, CDR1 is KGHSH and CDR2 LQKENI. The CDR3 totals 19 residues. CDR3 sequence: CASSPVTPAARRNTGELFF. CDR3 in DNA: TGTGCCAGCTCACCAGTAACTCCTGCGGCGCGCAGGAACACCGGGGAGCTGTTTTTT.

The chain uses TRBV24-1 and TRBJ1-6; TRBD1 matches 8 bases. The CDR3 is made up of 18 amino acids. Trimming cost V 4 bases and J 1 base; bases outside gene matches: 8. Germline loops: CDR1 KGHDR, CDR2 SFDVKD. CDR3 bases: TGTGCCACCAGTGAGTCGGGGCAGGGGGCATCCTATAATTCACCCCTCCACTTT. This sequence encodes CATSESGQGASYNSPLHF.

V is TRBV7-9 and J is TRBJ2-5; a weak D match, TRBD1 (5 bases). V was pared by 5 bases and J by 4 bases, with 14 bases between. This CDR3 is built from 14 residues. CDR1 is SEHNR, CDR2 FQNEAQ, per germline (reference sequence). The CDR3 loop reads CASSERSDIETQYF. The CDR3 nucleotides are TGTGCCAGCAGCGAAAGATCGGACATAGAGACCCAGTACTTC.

The gene calls are TRBV5-4 and TRBJ1-2; D ambiguous. CDR3 length: 11 amino acids. Germline CDR1 reads SGHNT; CDR2 reads YYREEE (reference sequence). V lost 0 bases and J 8 bases, leaving 5 bases between the germline ends. The CDR3 DNA reads as TGTGCCAGCAGCTTGGAGCGGGGCTACACCTTC. Translated, it gives CASSLERGYTF. Full variable domain (outside the CDR3, taken from reference TRBV5-4 and TRBJ1-2): ETGVTQSPTHLIKTRGQQVTLRCSSQSGHNTVSWYQQALGQGPQFIFQYYREEENGRGNFPPRFSGLQFPNYSSELNVNALELDDSALYLCASSLERGYTFGSGTRLTVV.

The gene calls are TRBV9 and TRBJ2-7, with D perhaps TRBD2 (6 bases). From germline, CDR1 is SGDLS and CDR2 YYNGEE. CDR3 size: 14 residues. V dropped 0 bases and J dropped 3 bases, with 10 bases sitting between them. The CDR3 DNA reads as TGTGCCAGCAGCGTAGATTCGCGGGGCTACGAGCAGTACTTC. It encodes CASSVDSRGYEQYF.

The chain recombines TRBV2 with TRBJ1-2, with 7 bases aligning to TRBD1. Germline CDR1 is SNHLY and CDR2 is FYNNEI. The ends lost 8 bases at V and 5 bases at J; junction bases unmatched: 5. The CDR3 runs 12 residues. CDR3 sequence: CASQGGQYGYTF. In DNA form, the CDR3 reads TGTGCCAGCCAGGGGGGACAGTATGGCTACACCTTC.

The chain joins TRBV7-9 to TRBJ1-1; D is undetermined. Between the trimmed V and J ends, which lost 5 bases and 5 bases, there was a span of 6 bases. The germline CDR1 and CDR2 sequences are SEHNR and FQNEAQ (reference sequence). The CDR3 has 11 residues. Here the CDR3 DNA reads TGTGCCAGCAGCCGAGATACTGAAGCTTTCTTT. Translation: CASSRDTEAFF.

The chain recombines TRBV18 with TRBJ2-1; TRBD2 agrees at 7 bases. This CDR3 is built from 15 residues. The junction had 7 bases not matched to a gene; V was cut back by 2 bases and J by 6 bases. Germline assignment: CDR1 KGHSH and CDR2 LQKENI. CDR3 sequence: CASSPSSGAVNEQFF. CDR3 bases: TGTGCCAGCTCACCATCCAGCGGGGCAGTCAATGAGCAGTTCTTC.

A few counts support this clone. This chain uses TRBV19 with TRBJ1-2; 10 bases are shared with TRBD1. Per the germline V gene, CDR1 is LNHDA and CDR2 is SQIVND (reference sequence). The CDR3 runs to 14 residues. The J segment lost 5 bases and the V segment lost 11 bases, leaving 11 bases of the junction unmatched. The CDR3 nucleotides are TGTGCCGCAAGTAGACCGGACAGGGGGTATGGCTACACCTTC. It yields the protein CAASRPDRGYGYTF.

CDR3 sequence reads: CASRVNRGGNQPQHF. DNA of the CDR3: TGTGCCAGCAGGGTCAACAGGGGAGGCAATCAGCCCCAGCATTTT. The chain has TRBV2 and TRBJ1-5; the match to TRBD1 covers 7 bases. The CDR3 is 15 amino acids. The V segment lost 6 bases and the J segment 2 bases; nucleotides outside the gene matches: 7. Germline V gene data show CDR1 as SNHLY and CDR2 as FYNNEI.

The chain uses TRBV4-3 and TRBJ1-5; TRBD1 is a possible D gene (6 bases). CDR1 and CDR2 from the germline V gene are LGHNA and YSLEER. The length of the CDR3 is 16 residues. V was pared by 0 bases and J by 2 bases, with 11 bases between. This CDR3 is CASSQEQGRGNQPQHF. The CDR3 DNA sequence: TGCGCCAGCAGCCAAGAACAGGGAAGAGGCAATCAGCCCCAGCATTTT.

The gene calls are TRBV7-2 and TRBJ2-7; D is unresolved. There are 14 residues in the CDR3. CDR1 and CDR2 (germline): SGHTA, FQGNSA. Trimming removed 3 bases from V and 3 bases from J, with 12 bases in between. CDR3 loop: CASSFLSAGYEQYF. The CDR3 coding sequence is TGTGCCAGCAGCTTTCTTTCAGCAGGCTACGAGCAGTACTTC.

J is TRBJ1-3 and V is TRBV9; D might be TRBD1 (5 bases). There are 17 residues in the CDR3. CDR1 is SGDLS, CDR2 YYNGEE, per germline. Trimming took off 0 bases at V and 2 bases at J, with 15 bases between the two ends. CDR3 loop: CASSVAQGVGAGNTIYF. As DNA, the CDR3 is TGTGCCAGCAGCGTAGCTCAAGGGGTAGGGGCTGGAAACACCATATATTTT. The complete variable domain, with remaining parts taken from reference TRBV9 and TRBJ1-3, reads DSGVTQTPKHLITATGQRVTLRCSPRSGDLSVYWYQQSLDQGLQFLIQYYNGEERAKGNILERFSAQQFPDLHSELNLSSLELGDSALYFCASSVAQGVGAGNTIYFGEGSWLTVV.

The chain links TRBV4-2 to TRBJ1-2, with 11 bases aligning to TRBD1. Germline V CDR1 and CDR2: LGHNA, YNFKEQ. CDR3 length equals 19 residues. V lost 0 bases, J lost 4 bases, and 13 bases stayed unmatched. CDR3: CASSQDRRTGGGRGYGYTF. DNA of the CDR3: TGTGCCAGCAGCCAAGATAGGAGGACAGGGGGCGGGAGAGGCTATGGCTACACCTTC.

This chain links TRBV5-6 with TRBJ2-1; D gene ambiguous. The CDR3 contains 12 residues. CDR1 and CDR2 from the germline V gene are SGHDT and YYEEEE. Trimming stripped 2 bases from V and 4 bases from J, with 4 bases between. The CDR3 is CASSFSYNEQFF. For the CDR3, the DNA is TGTGCCAGCAGCTTCTCTTACAATGAGCAGTTCTTC. Full variable domain (missing parts from reference TRBV5-6 and TRBJ2-1): DAGVTQSPTHLIKTRGQQVTLRCSPKSGHDTVSWYQQALGQGPQFIFQYYEEEERQRGNFPDRFSGHQFPNYSSELNVNALLLGDSALYLCASSFSYNEQFFGPGTRLTVL.

The chain employs TRBV5-1 and TRBJ2-1, with 11 nucleotides matching TRBD2. Germline values: CDR1 SGHRS, CDR2 YFSETQ. V lost 0 bases and J lost 1; bases outside the gene matches: 3. The CDR3 length is 17 residues. The CDR3, as DNA: TGCGCCAGCAGCTTGGCTAGCGGGGGGTTTTCCTACAATGAGCAGTTCTTC. It specifies CASSLASGGFSYNEQFF.